What follows are 19 T cell receptor beta chains derived from one specimen sequenced in a study of beta chain features in type 1 diabetes. All of the isolated RNA was reverse transcribed, so expressed TCRB transcripts were sequenced. Some clones are missing from TCRdb's copy, which holds only in-frame ones; the method was immunoSEQ multiplex PCR. This sample has 350,000 to 400,000 clones; roughly 16% occur once, and the top ten carry 0.019%. The sample taken for sequencing was naive CD4+ T cells from blood. The receptors come from a woman between 18 and 30 years old in good health.

This chain joins TRBV19 and TRBJ1-1, with D tentatively TRBD1 (6 bases). This CDR3 is built from 17 residues. Deletions cut 6 bases from V and 0 bases from J, with 20 bases between. Looked up from germline, CDR1 is LNHDA and CDR2 is SQIVND (reference sequence). The CDR3: CASRPLPGHTVNTEAFF. CDR3 DNA sequence: TGTGCCAGTAGGCCACTGCCGGGACACACGGTGAACACTGAAGCTTTCTTT.

The V call is TRBV5-6, the J call TRBJ2-5, with a possible D match to TRBD1 (6 bases). CDR1 is SGHDT, CDR2 YYEEEE, per germline. The ends were cut back, 2 bases at V and 5 bases at J, with 13 bases in the middle. CDR3 length: 14 residues. The CDR3 DNA reads as TGTGCCAGCAGCTTTGGGCTGGGGGCGGAGACCCAGTACTTC. The encoded protein is CASSFGLGAETQYF. The entire variable domain, with the rest obtained from reference TRBV5-6 and TRBJ2-5, is as follows: DAGVTQSPTHLIKTRGQQVTLRCSPKSGHDTVSWYQQALGQGPQFIFQYYEEEERQRGNFPDRFSGHQFPNYSSELNVNALLLGDSALYLCASSFGLGAETQYFGPGTRLLVL.

A few counts support this clone. The V gene is TRBV11-1, the J gene TRBJ1-2; TRBD1 agrees at 8 bases. With V trimmed by 6 bases and J by 13 bases, 7 bases remained unmatched. Germline V gene sequence: CDR1 SGHAT, CDR2 FQDESV (reference sequence). CDR3 size: 11 residues. The CDR3 sequence: CASSSRGLGTF. The DNA for the CDR3 is TGTGCCAGCAGTTCCAGGGGGCTCGGCACCTTC.

The chain carries TRBV28 and TRBJ1-2; D might be TRBD1 (5 bases). This CDR3 region has 11 residues. Germline CDR1 is MDHEN and CDR2 is SYDVKM. V was clipped by 5 bases and J by 7 bases, with 8 bases between them. For the CDR3, the DNA is TGTGCCAGCAGTCCCAGGGCTGGCTACACCTTC. Amino acids: CASSPRAGYTF.

The chain links TRBV4-1 to TRBJ2-4; D gene ambiguous. The germline V and J ends were trimmed by 2 bases and 0 bases, with 8 bases remaining between them. Germline CDR1 is MGHRA and CDR2 is YSYEKL. There are 15 residues in the CDR3. CDR3 in amino acids: CASSQLAVAKNIQYF. The DNA of the CDR3 is TGCGCCAGCAGCCAACTGGCTGTAGCCAAAAACATTCAGTACTTC.

V usage is TRBV19 and J usage is TRBJ2-3; 8 bases fit TRBD1. With 7 bases clipped from V and 4 bases from J, the junction kept 7 bases outside the gene matches. The CDR3 extends over 14 amino acids. Germline assignment: CDR1 LNHDA and CDR2 SQIVND (reference sequence). The CDR3 loop reads CASNFRTGPDTQYF. The CDR3 DNA reads as TGTGCCAGTAATTTCCGGACAGGGCCAGATACGCAGTATTTT.

This clone has just a few counts. The chain joins TRBV30 to TRBJ1-2, with TRBD1 as a possible D gene (5 bases). Trimming took 4 bases from V and 8 from J, leaving 23 bases between them. This CDR3 spans 15 amino acids. Germline loops: CDR1 GTSNPN, CDR2 SVGIG (reference sequence). CDR3 sequence: CAWTLYRGEGRGYTF. DNA of the CDR3: TGTGCCTGGACCCTGTACCGTGGGGAGGGACGGGGCTACACCTTC.

This clone was counted between two and nine times. This rearrangement joins TRBV28 to TRBJ1-1, with 7 bases identical to TRBD1. The CDR3 is 13 amino acids. V was clipped by 1 base and J by 8 bases; unmatched bases: 4. In germline, CDR1 is MDHEN, CDR2 SYDVKM. CDR3 sequence (DNA): TGTGCCAGCAGTTTATTACAGGGGAGAGAAGCTTTCTTT. This encodes CASSLLQGREAFF.

This clone occurred a few times. Here the CDR3 reads CASSTGLTEAFF. The CDR3 DNA sequence: TGTGCCAGCAGTACGGGACTCACTGAAGCTTTCTTT. The chain uses TRBV25-1 and TRBJ1-1, with D maybe TRBD1 (5 bases). The CDR3 is made up of 12 amino acids. Trimming stripped 5 bases from V and 4 bases from J, with 8 bases between. Looked up from germline, CDR1 is MGHDK and CDR2 is SYGVNS.

This clone was seen only a few times. The chain uses TRBV29-1 and TRBJ2-7, with 8 bases matching TRBD2. With 8 bases clipped from V and 3 bases from J, the junction kept 12 bases outside the gene matches. The germline CDR1 and CDR2 sequences are SQVTM and ANQGSEA. The CDR3 is made up of 14 amino acids. CDR3 sequence reads: CSTRKSGSGYEQYF. CDR3 bases: TGCAGCACCCGGAAGAGCGGGAGTGGCTACGAGCAGTACTTC.

V usage is TRBV5-8 and J usage is TRBJ2-2; D is possibly TRBD1 (5 bases). Germline values: CDR1 SGHTS, CDR2 YDEGEE. The CDR3 totals 15 residues. V shed 0 bases and J shed 0 bases, with 6 bases lying between them. DNA for the CDR3: TGTGCCAGCAGCTTGGGACAGACGAACACCGGGGAGCTGTTTTTT. Its protein product is CASSLGQTNTGELFF.

There are a few counts of this clone. The gene calls are TRBV6-5 and TRBJ2-7, with TRBD2 matching over 9 bases. V gave up 10 bases and J gave up 2 bases; unmatched junction bases: 6. CDR3 length equals 13 residues. From germline, CDR1 is MNHEY and CDR2 SVGAGI. The CDR3 protein is CATRAGGTYEQYF. The CDR3 DNA follows: TGTGCCACTAGGGCGGGAGGGACCTACGAGCAGTACTTC.

The table lists this clone with a few counts. V gene TRBV11-2 combines with J gene TRBJ1-3, with no clear D. Germline V gene data show CDR1 as SGHAT and CDR2 as FQNNGV. The CDR3 has 13 residues. V was shortened by 8 bases and J by 4 bases, with 12 bases between the two germline ends. CDR3 bases: TGTGCCAGCGCCAGATTTTCCGGAAACACCATATATTTT. Protein: CASARFSGNTIYF.

The chain couples TRBV29-1 to TRBJ2-5, with D possibly matching TRBD1 (6 bases). Deletions cut 7 bases from V and 0 bases from J, with 12 bases between. The CDR3 covers 13 residues. Germline assignment: CDR1 SQVTM and CDR2 ANQGSEA. In nucleotides, the CDR3 is TGCAGCGGCGTCGACAGGAACCAAGAGACCCAGTACTTC. This sequence encodes CSGVDRNQETQYF.

The rearrangement links TRBV10-3 to TRBJ1-5; D is unclear. Trimming took 6 bases from V and 5 from J, leaving 14 bases between them. The CDR3 is 14 residues long. Germline values: CDR1 ENHRY, CDR2 SYGVKD. The CDR3: CAISGSQRDQPQHF. The CDR3 nucleotides are TGTGCCATCAGCGGATCCCAGAGGGATCAGCCCCAGCATTTT.

The chain has TRBV11-2 and TRBJ2-7, with 8 bases identical to TRBD1. The CDR3 is 15 amino acids. Germline V gives CDR1 SGHAT, CDR2 FQNNGV. The J segment lost 6 bases and the V segment lost 5 bases, leaving 12 bases of the junction unmatched. CDR3 residues: CASSPRTGSGPEQYF. CDR3 in DNA: TGTGCCAGCAGCCCCCGGACAGGGTCAGGTCCCGAGCAGTACTTC.

This clone occurred a few times. The CDR3 here is CASSLLAGANVLTF. The CDR3 nucleotides are TGTGCCAGCAGCCTACTGGCTGGGGCCAACGTCCTGACTTTC. The chain links TRBV6-5 to TRBJ2-6; no firm D call. V gave up 6 bases and J gave up 2 bases, with 8 bases separating them. This CDR3 region has 14 residues. The V gene's germline CDR1 is MNHEY and CDR2 SVGAGI.

This clone turned up a few times. The gene calls are TRBV30 and TRBJ1-1; D remains unclear. The V gene lost 0 bases and the J gene lost 3 bases, with 8 bases spanning the gap. This CDR3 comprises 13 residues. The V gene's germline CDR1 is GTSNPN and CDR2 SVGIG (reference sequence). Here the CDR3 reads CAWSVALDTEAFF. The CDR3 coding sequence is TGTGCCTGGAGTGTAGCTCTGGACACTGAAGCTTTCTTT.

This clone has a handful of counts. V is TRBV21-1 and J is TRBJ1-1; TRBD1, the table's D call, lacks a check against the DNA. TRBV21-1 is reported as a pseudogene. There are 13 residues in the CDR3. The CDR3 nucleotides read TGTGCCAGCCCGGACAGGCTGAACACTGAAGCTTTCTTT. Its translation: CASPDRLNTEAFF.